The clone carrying this TCR beta chain was seen only a few times. Its antigen is not known. The entry originates in a study of blood T cells in healthy people across ages. Study as a whole: About one barcoded beta molecule per two T cells came from capture by template switching. Study conclusions and caveats: Unsorted PBMCs prevented conclusive naive versus antigen-experienced comparison. Greater diversity and more naive CD4+ cells were seen in long-lived donors than in aged donors.

Using a J-beta primer mix together with a sample-barcoded 5' primer, a second PCR was run for about 6 to 11 cycles. Unique molecular identifiers of 12 random nucleotides labeled each cDNA. TCRdb reanalysed the 5' RACE reads using MiXCR and keeps one entry per CDR3 protein. The table shows 800,000 to 1,000,000 distinct CDR3 sequences, with roughly 48% occurring only once. The CDR3 has 15 residues. After removal of 4 bases from V and 3 bases from J, the junction contained 4 bases not matched to a gene. Germline loops: CDR1 MDHEN, CDR2 SYDVKM. Sequencing input: blood. This sequence joins TRBV28 and TRBJ2-3, with 10 nucleotides matching TRBD1. This TCR was recovered from a man under 40 in good health. As DNA, the CDR3 is TGTGCCAGCAGTTCTGGACAGGGGGAAACAGATACGCAGTATTTT. Amino acid sequence: CASSSGQGETDTQYF.